This is a list of T cell receptor beta chains from one sample in a study of T cell changes during pregnancy in multiple sclerosis. Libraries were prepared by immunoSEQ multiplex PCR; TCRdb keeps only in-frame clonotypes and omits some of them. The sample has more than 55,000 clones; approximately 90% are singletons. The sequencing here drew on peripheral blood, taken after pregnancy. The receptor set was obtained from a female donor in good health, enrolled as a control in a pregnancy study. Both conserved end residues are part of each CDR3. A D gene is named only where the DNA matches it firmly. Clone size is shown for a subset of rows, as once, few, many or a class of expanded clone.

clone_size	d_call	j_call	v_call	cdr3_aa	cdr3_nt
.	TRBD2	TRBJ2-5	TRBV9	CASSVAPGTSRAQYF	TGTGCCAGCAGCGTAGCTCCCGGGACTAGCCGAGCCCAGTACTTC
.	TRBD2	TRBJ2-5	TRBV30	CAWSCSGGQETQYF	TGTGCCTGGAGTTGTAGCGGGGGGCAAGAGACCCAGTACTTC
.	.	TRBJ2-5	TRBV10-3	CAISGRGPEETQYF	TGTGCCATCAGTGGGAGAGGGCCCGAAGAGACCCAGTACTTC
.	.	TRBJ1-1	TRBV7-9	CASSLTGYTEAFF	TGTGCCAGCAGCTTAACAGGGTACACTGAAGCTTTCTTT
.	.	TRBJ2-7	TRBV7-9	CASSLETYEQYF	TGTGCCAGCAGCTTAGAAACTTACGAGCAGTACTTC
.	.	TRBJ2-1	TRBV29-1	CSSGHRFGQFF	TGCAGCTCGGGACACCGATTTGGGCAGTTCTTC
.	.	TRBJ2-5	TRBV7-9	CASRPGRGQETQYF	TGTGCCAGCAGACCCGGACGGGGCCAAGAGACCCAGTACTTC
.	TRBD1	TRBJ1-1	TRBV7-9	CASSSTGTGEAFF	TGTGCCAGCAGCTCAACCGGGACAGGTGAAGCTTTCTTT
.	.	TRBJ2-1	TRBV6-5	CASLGVGGNEQFF	TGTGCCAGCTTGGGCGTAGGGGGCAATGAGCAGTTCTTC
.	TRBD1	TRBJ1-2	TRBV7-3	CASSLDVGTGWYGYTF	TGTGCCAGCAGCTTAGACGTGGGGACAGGGTGGTATGGCTACACCTTC
once	TRBD1	TRBJ1-2	TRBV2	CASAGQGATGGYTF	TGTGCCAGCGCGGGACAGGGGGCGACAGGGGGCTACACCTTC
.	TRBD1	TRBJ1-1	TRBV6-5	CASLDRGVLTTEAFF	TGTGCCAGCCTAGACAGGGGGGTTCTGACCACTGAAGCTTTCTTT
.	TRBD2	TRBJ2-7	TRBV6-1	CASCWDYPSYEQYF	TGTGCCAGCTGTTGGGACTACCCCAGCTACGAGCAGTACTTC
.	TRBD2	TRBJ2-5	TRBV13	CASSSGTSYETQYF	TGTGCCAGCAGCTCCGGGACTAGCTACGAGACCCAGTACTTC
.	.	TRBJ2-3	TRBV10-3	CAISRQKPTDTQYF	TGTGCCATCAGCCGACAGAAACCCACAGATACGCAGTATTTT
.	TRBD1	TRBJ2-4	TRBV4-1	CASSQDRDRGAKNIQYF	TGCGCCAGCAGCCAAGATAGGGACAGGGGAGCCAAAAACATTCAGTACTTC